Listed below are T cell receptor beta chains from one sample, sequenced in a study of T cell repertoires in cytomegalovirus infection. TCRdb reprocessed the reads via MiXCR and lists one record per CDR3 protein. Seen here are more than 110,000 distinct CDR3 sequences, around 30% observed once, and the top ten hold roughly 51%. The antigens for these receptors are not known. Material: CD8+ T cells from cultured PBMCs, obtained from culture after CMV antigen stimulation. Receptor source: a human donor in good health (CMV status not recorded). Some clones in this sample may be carry-over from other donors' samples. Both conserved end residues are part of each CDR3. Fields, in order: clone size, V gene, J gene, D gene, CDR3 protein, CDR3 DNA. A D gene is named only where the DNA matches it firmly. A row's size may be missing; if present it is once, few, many or a size class.

>NA|TRBV2|TRBJ2-7|TRBD1
CASLLTRGPYEQYF
TGTGCCAGCTTGTTAACGAGGGGGCCCTACGAGCAGTACTTC
>few|TRBV7-2|TRBJ2-3|TRBD2
CASSGSGGPVGDTQYF
TGTGCCAGCAGCGGCTCGGGAGGGCCCGTTGGAGATACGCAGTATTTT
>NA|TRBV29-1|TRBJ2-1|NA
CSVEDSEPRHLNEQFF
TGCAGCGTTGAAGATTCTGAGCCACGACATCTCAATGAGCAGTTCTTC
>NA|TRBV20-1|TRBJ2-5|NA
CSADRQGTNQETQYF
TGCAGTGCCGATCGACAGGGGACTAACCAAGAGACCCAGTACTTC
>NA|TRBV4-1|TRBJ2-7|NA
CASSQVAGDYEQYF
TGCGCCAGCAGCCAAGTCGCAGGGGACTACGAGCAGTACTTC
>few|TRBV4-1|TRBJ2-1|TRBD2
CASSELAGANNEQFF
TGCGCCAGCAGTGAACTAGCGGGGGCTAACAATGAGCAGTTCTTC
>NA|TRBV2|TRBJ1-2|NA
CANRMTLVDLGLGYTF
TGTGCCAACCGTATGACCCTTGTAGATTTGGGCCTTGGCTACACCTTC
>NA|TRBV28|TRBJ1-1|NA
CASSLPEGRAFF
TGTGCCAGCAGTTTACCAGAGGGGAGGGCTTTCTTT
>NA|TRBV7-6|TRBJ1-1|NA
CASSLGGSGSKAFF
TGTGCCAGCAGCTTAGGAGGCTCCGGCAGCAAAGCTTTCTTT
>NA|TRBV5-4|TRBJ1-1|NA
CASSTTQNTEAFF
TGTGCCAGCAGCACGACACAGAACACTGAAGCTTTCTTT
>few|TRBV5-6|TRBJ2-1|NA
CASSLSGLPRNEQFF
TGTGCCAGCAGCTTGAGTGGTCTCCCTAGGAATGAGCAGTTCTTC
>once|TRBV12-3/TRBV12-4|TRBJ1-5|NA
CASSKASLNSNQPQHF
TGTGCCAGCAGTAAGGCGTCCTTGAATAGCAATCAGCCCCAGCATTTT
>many|TRBV28|TRBJ1-1|NA
CATGRSWGMNTEAFF
TGTGCCACCGGCAGGTCGTGGGGTATGAACACTGAAGCTTTCTTT
>NA|TRBV11-2|TRBJ2-1|TRBD2
CASSLVAGGRYNEQFF
TGTGCCAGCAGCTTAGTAGCGGGGGGCCGCTACAATGAGCAGTTCTTC
>few|TRBV7-9|TRBJ1-2|NA
CASSLLAGEGYTF
TGTGCCAGCAGCTTGCTGGCAGGGGAGGGCTACACCTTC
>few|TRBV19|TRBJ2-2|NA
CASSLRRGSGELFF
TGTGCCAGTAGTCTCCGCCGAGGGTCCGGGGAGCTGTTTTTT